What follows are 5 T cell receptor beta chains derived from one specimen sequenced in a study of cytomegalovirus exposure and HLA in healthy donors. Sequencing used immunoSEQ multiplex PCR; TCRdb keeps in-frame clones, though not all of them. The sample consists of roughly 100,000 clones, over 85% of them appearing once. Input material: PBMCs. All receptors derive from a woman aged 18 to 35 in good health and CMV-seronegative.

V usage is TRBV27 and J usage is TRBJ1-5, with 7 bases aligning to TRBD1. Looked up from germline, CDR1 is MNHEY and CDR2 is SMNVEV (reference sequence). CDR3 length: 16 amino acids. J was trimmed by 6 bases and V by 2 bases; bases with no gene match: 10. CDR3 DNA: TGTGCCAGCAGTTTAAGTGGACAGGCTAGAAGTCAGCCCCAGCATTTT. Translation gives CASSLSGQARSQPQHF.

The genes are TRBV7-9 and TRBJ2-7, with 10 positions matching TRBD2. V dropped 5 bases and J dropped 0; count of bases not matched to a gene: 7. Per germline, CDR1 SEHNR and CDR2 FQNEAQ (reference sequence). This CDR3 is built from 16 residues. The DNA of the CDR3 is TGTGCCAGCAGCCCTAGGACTAGCGGCCCCTCCTACGAGCAGTACTTC. As protein: CASSPRTSGPSYEQYF.

The J gene is TRBJ1-1, the V gene TRBV30, with 7 bases identical to TRBD1. Germline CDR1 and CDR2: GTSNPN and SVGIG (reference sequence). CDR3 size: 14 residues. V shed 3 bases, J shed 1 base, and the junction held 5 bases outside the gene matches. The CDR3 DNA reads TGTGCCTGGAGGTTTCGGGACAGGAACACTGAAGCTTTCTTT. Translation gives CAWRFRDRNTEAFF.

This clone came up once. This chain joins TRBV7-9 and TRBJ2-7, with TRBD1 identical over 12 bases. Germline values: CDR1 SEHNR, CDR2 FQNEAQ (reference sequence). Trimming at V came to 7 bases and at J to 6 bases, leaving 7 bases not matched to a gene. The CDR3 has 14 amino acids. CDR3 loop: CASNAGTGGREQYF. DNA of the CDR3: TGTGCCAGCAACGCCGGGACAGGGGGCCGCGAGCAGTACTTC.

This chain uses TRBV27 with TRBJ1-2; weak D call: TRBD1 (6 bases). The V end was cut by 5 bases, the J end by 7 bases, with 11 bases between. The CDR3 is 12 amino acids. The germline CDR1 and CDR2 sequences are MNHEY and SMNVEV (reference sequence). The CDR3 nucleotides are TGTGCCAGCAGTCCCGACAGGAGTGGCTACACCTTC. Translating it yields CASSPDRSGYTF.